This record covers a single TCR beta chain. Its antigen is still unknown. The sample is drawn from a study of cytotoxic CD8 clonotypes in ibrutinib-treated CLL. General study findings and limits: Public clonotypes, an uncommon group, contracted or remained stable on treatment. Ibrutinib response saw clonality rise, and progression saw it return toward baseline.

The method was immunoSEQ multiplex PCR; TCRdb's version includes in-frame clones alone and lacks a portion of them. Among 150,000 to 200,000 clones, approximately 80% were seen once, and the ten largest hold roughly 4.5%. The input for sequencing was PBMCs, taken after 24 months of ibrutinib treatment. This receptor was taken from a human donor with chronic lymphocytic leukemia.

The CDR3 DNA is TGTGCCAGCAGTGGGGACAGGGTTAATCAGCCCCAGCATTTT. It yields the protein CASSGDRVNQPQHF. The chain employs TRBV2 and TRBJ1-5; the match to TRBD1 covers 9 bases. The length of the CDR3 is 14 residues. Germline V gene sequence: CDR1 SNHLY, CDR2 FYNNEI. V gave up 4 bases and J gave up 4 bases; unmatched junction bases: 2.